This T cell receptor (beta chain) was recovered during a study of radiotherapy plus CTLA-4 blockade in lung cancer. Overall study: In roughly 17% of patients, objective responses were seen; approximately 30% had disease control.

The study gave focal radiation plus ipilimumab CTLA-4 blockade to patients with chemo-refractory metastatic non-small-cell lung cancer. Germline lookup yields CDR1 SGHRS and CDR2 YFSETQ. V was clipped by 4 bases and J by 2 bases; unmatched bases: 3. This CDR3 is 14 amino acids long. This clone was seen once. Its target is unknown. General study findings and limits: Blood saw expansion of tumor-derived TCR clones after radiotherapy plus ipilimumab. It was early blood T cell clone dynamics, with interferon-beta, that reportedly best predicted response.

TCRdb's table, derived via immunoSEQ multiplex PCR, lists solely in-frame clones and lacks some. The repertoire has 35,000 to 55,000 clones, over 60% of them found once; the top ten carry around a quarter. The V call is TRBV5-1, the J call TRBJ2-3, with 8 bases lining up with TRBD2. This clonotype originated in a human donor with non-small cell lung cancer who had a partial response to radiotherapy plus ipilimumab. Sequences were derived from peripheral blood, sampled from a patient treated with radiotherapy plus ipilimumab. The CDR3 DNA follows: TGCGCCAGCAGCACGGGGGGGGACACAGATACGCAGTATTTT. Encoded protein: CASSTGGDTDTQYF. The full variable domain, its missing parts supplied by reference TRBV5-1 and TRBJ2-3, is KAGVTQTPRYLIKTRGQQVTLSCSPISGHRSVSWYQQTPGQGLQFLFEYFSETQRNKGNFPGRFSGRQFSNSRSEMNVSTLELGDSALYLCASSTGGDTDTQYFGPGTRLTVL.